By sample share, the clone carrying this T cell receptor (beta chain) is medium-sized (0.01 to 0.1%). Its specificity is not known. This record belongs to a study of naive and memory T cell subsets. Points from the study as a whole: Activation and differentiation may alter RNA-based TCR counts. Clonotypes here are unpaired alpha or beta chain sequences.

Four subsets defined by CD45RA and CD27 were sorted after CD3, CD4, CD8 and live/dead staining. Germline V gene lookup returns CDR1 DFQATT and CDR2 SNEGSKA (reference sequence). The CDR3 runs to 13 residues. Two oligonucleotides, mixed equimolar, formed the beta constant-region primer covering TRBC1 and TRBC2. Nested alpha and beta constant-region primers with the SP2 primer drove four PCR rounds on ligated cDNA. Ligation attached a single-stranded oligonucleotide with a 12-nucleotide UMI and the SP2 primer to the cDNA 3' end. TCRdb itself ran the UMI-ligation and nested PCR reads through MiXCR, one entry per CDR3 protein. The profile covers roughly 24,000 distinct CDR3 sequences, with roughly 10% appearing a single time and 22% taken by the ten largest.

Sequencing was done on a sample of central memory CD8+ T cells from blood. This receptor was taken from a human donor in good health. J is TRBJ2-7 and V is TRBV20-1; 7 positions match TRBD2. CDR3 sequence reads: CRSARESTYEQYF. The CDR3, as DNA: TGCAGGTCTGCGCGGGAGTCCACCTACGAGCAGTACTTC.